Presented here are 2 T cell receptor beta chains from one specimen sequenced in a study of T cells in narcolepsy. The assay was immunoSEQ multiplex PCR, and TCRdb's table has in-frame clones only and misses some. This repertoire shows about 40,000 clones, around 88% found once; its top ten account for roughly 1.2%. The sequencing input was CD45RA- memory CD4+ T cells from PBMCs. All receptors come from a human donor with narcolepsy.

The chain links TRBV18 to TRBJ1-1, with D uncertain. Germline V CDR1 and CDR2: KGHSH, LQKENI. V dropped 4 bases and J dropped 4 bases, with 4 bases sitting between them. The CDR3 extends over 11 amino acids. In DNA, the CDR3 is TGTGCCAGCTCACTTGGCACTGAAGCTTTCTTT. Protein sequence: CASSLGTEAFF.

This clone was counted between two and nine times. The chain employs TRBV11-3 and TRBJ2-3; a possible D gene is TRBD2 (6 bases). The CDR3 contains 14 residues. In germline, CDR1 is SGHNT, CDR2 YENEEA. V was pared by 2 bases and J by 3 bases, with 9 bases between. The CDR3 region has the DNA TGTGCCAGCAGCTTACGGGGGTATACAGATACGCAGTATTTT. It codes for CASSLRGYTDTQYF.